This T cell receptor (beta chain) was captured by sequencing in a study of T cell changes during pregnancy in multiple sclerosis. This CDR3 region has 15 residues. Germline CDR1 is SNHLY and CDR2 is FYNNEI. V was trimmed by 4 bases and J by 7 bases, leaving 14 bases between them. Assay: immunoSEQ multiplex PCR; the TCRdb copy retains only in-frame clones and omits some. The table shows 95,000 to 150,000 clones, with approximately 93% occurring only once. The sample consisted of peripheral blood, taken before pregnancy. This clonotype originated in a female donor with multiple sclerosis, enrolled in a pregnancy study. The gene calls are TRBV2 and TRBJ1-6, with D possibly TRBD1 on 6 matching bases. In nucleotides, the CDR3 is TGTGCCAGCAGTGCACAGGGACGCGAGAATTCACCCCTCCACTTT. The encoded protein is CASSAQGRENSPLHF.